The rows below give T cell receptor beta chains drawn from one sample of a study of T cell repertoires in cytomegalovirus infection. A single record per CDR3 protein comes from TCRdb applying MiXCR to the reads. The profile shows hundreds of thousands of distinct CDR3 sequences, under 55% of them singletons. Their antigens are not known. Sample: cultured PBMCs, taken from culture after CMV antigen stimulation. Source of these receptors: a human donor in good health (CMV status not recorded). Some clones in this sample may be carry-over from other donors' samples. CDR3s include the opening cysteine and the closing phenylalanine or tryptophan. A D gene is named only where the DNA matches it firmly. Where a row states a size, it is once, few, many or the class of an expanded clone; other rows omit it.

D gene: TRBD1; V gene: TRBV7-2; clone size: many; J gene: TRBJ2-3; CDR3 length: 14; CDR3 protein: CASSPGQGSDTQYF; CDR3 DNA: TGTGCCAGCAGCCCTGGACAGGGGTCAGATACGCAGTATTTT
D gene: .; V gene: TRBV7-9; clone size: few; J gene: TRBJ1-1; CDR3 length: 15; CDR3 protein: CASSRRAVDRTEAFF; CDR3 DNA: TGTGCCAGCAGCCGCAGGGCGGTGGATCGTACTGAAGCTTTCTTT
D gene: TRBD1; V gene: TRBV19; clone size: .; J gene: TRBJ2-1; CDR3 length: 13; CDR3 protein: CASSIREGTAQFF; CDR3 DNA: TGTGCCAGTAGTATAAGGGAAGGGACAGCGCAGTTCTTC
D gene: .; V gene: TRBV6-1; clone size: .; J gene: TRBJ1-3; CDR3 length: 13; CDR3 protein: CASRHSSGNTIYF; CDR3 DNA: TGTGCCAGCAGACACAGCTCTGGAAACACCATATATTTT
D gene: TRBD2; V gene: TRBV7-2; clone size: .; J gene: TRBJ2-1; CDR3 length: 16; CDR3 protein: CASGAFLLAGGDEQFF; CDR3 DNA: TGTGCCAGCGGAGCCTTCCTCTTAGCGGGTGGGGATGAGCAGTTCTTC
D gene: .; V gene: TRBV7-2; clone size: few; J gene: TRBJ2-7; CDR3 length: 16; CDR3 protein: CASSLQGGLSTYEQYF; CDR3 DNA: TGTGCCAGCAGCTTACAGGGGGGACTGTCGACCTACGAGCAGTACTTC
D gene: TRBD1; V gene: TRBV4-3; clone size: .; J gene: TRBJ2-5; CDR3 length: 18; CDR3 protein: CASSQGAHGGQGQESQYF; CDR3 DNA: TGCGCCAGCAGCCAAGGGGCTCACGGGGGACAGGGTCAAGAGAGCCAGTACTTC
D gene: .; V gene: TRBV15; clone size: .; J gene: TRBJ1-4; CDR3 length: 14; CDR3 protein: CATSRDPLGEKLFF; CDR3 DNA: TGTGCCACCAGCAGAGACCCCCTAGGGGAAAAACTGTTTTTT
D gene: .; V gene: TRBV9; clone size: .; J gene: TRBJ2-6; CDR3 length: 15; CDR3 protein: CASSGVGSGANVLTF; CDR3 DNA: TGTGCCAGCAGCGGTGTCGGATCCGGGGCCAACGTCCTGACTTTC
D gene: TRBD1; V gene: TRBV5-4; clone size: once; J gene: TRBJ2-1; CDR3 length: 15; CDR3 protein: CASSFPGTGSHEQFF; CDR3 DNA: TGTGCCAGCAGCTTCCCTGGGACAGGGTCGCATGAGCAGTTCTTC
D gene: .; V gene: TRBV7-8; clone size: .; J gene: TRBJ2-1; CDR3 length: 17; CDR3 protein: CASSSSWGISSYNEQFF; CDR3 DNA: TGTGCCAGCAGCTCGAGCTGGGGGATAAGCTCCTACAATGAGCAGTTCTTC
D gene: .; V gene: TRBV6-1; clone size: .; J gene: TRBJ1-2; CDR3 length: 14; CDR3 protein: CASSEAGINYGYTF; CDR3 DNA: TGTGCCAGCAGTGAAGCAGGGATCAACTATGGCTACACCTTC
D gene: .; V gene: TRBV7-2; clone size: medium-sized; J gene: TRBJ2-7; CDR3 length: 13; CDR3 protein: CASSPNGVYEQYF; CDR3 DNA: TGTGCCAGCAGCCCAAATGGGGTTTACGAGCAGTACTTC
D gene: TRBD1; V gene: TRBV7-7; clone size: .; J gene: TRBJ2-7; CDR3 length: 14; CDR3 protein: CASSQGQGGYEQYF; CDR3 DNA: TGTGCCAGCAGCCAGGGACAGGGCGGCTACGAGCAGTACTTC
D gene: TRBD2; V gene: TRBV4-3; clone size: .; J gene: TRBJ2-1; CDR3 length: 14; CDR3 protein: CASSHVAGDNEQFF; CDR3 DNA: TGCGCCAGCAGCCATGTAGCGGGCGATAATGAGCAGTTCTTC
D gene: .; V gene: TRBV12-3/TRBV12-4; clone size: few; J gene: TRBJ1-2; CDR3 length: 14; CDR3 protein: CASSLIPKAYGYTF; CDR3 DNA: TGTGCCAGCAGTTTAATCCCTAAAGCTTATGGCTACACCTTC
D gene: TRBD2; V gene: TRBV6-1; clone size: once; J gene: TRBJ2-1; CDR3 length: 15; CDR3 protein: CASSGGSGGAGEQFF; CDR3 DNA: TGTGCCAGCAGTGGTGGAAGCGGGGGGGCAGGTGAGCAGTTCTTC
D gene: .; V gene: TRBV7-2; clone size: .; J gene: TRBJ2-1; CDR3 length: 14; CDR3 protein: CASSSYREGHEQFF; CDR3 DNA: TGTGCCAGCAGCTCATATAGAGAGGGACATGAGCAGTTCTTC
D gene: TRBD2; V gene: TRBV14; clone size: .; J gene: TRBJ2-1; CDR3 length: 16; CDR3 protein: CASSPLAGGPINEQFF; CDR3 DNA: TGTGCCAGCAGCCCCTTAGCGGGAGGGCCAATCAATGAGCAGTTCTTC
D gene: TRBD1; V gene: TRBV7-6; clone size: few; J gene: TRBJ1-5; CDR3 length: 16; CDR3 protein: CASSSLDRDSNQPQHF; CDR3 DNA: TGTGCCAGCAGCTCACTAGACAGGGATAGCAATCAGCCCCAGCATTTT
D gene: .; V gene: TRBV4-1; clone size: .; J gene: TRBJ2-7; CDR3 length: 14; CDR3 protein: CASSQALGSYEQYF; CDR3 DNA: TGCGCCAGCAGCCAAGCTCTGGGAAGCTACGAGCAGTACTTC
D gene: .; V gene: TRBV7-2; clone size: .; J gene: TRBJ2-1; CDR3 length: 16; CDR3 protein: CASSFYRDPKPGEQFF; CDR3 DNA: TGTGCCAGCAGCTTCTACCGGGACCCCAAACCGGGTGAGCAGTTCTTC
D gene: .; V gene: TRBV4-1; clone size: .; J gene: TRBJ1-1; CDR3 length: 15; CDR3 protein: CASSQHPSPNTEAFF; CDR3 DNA: TGCGCCAGCAGCCAACACCCAAGCCCGAACACTGAAGCTTTCTTT
D gene: .; V gene: TRBV6-1; clone size: .; J gene: TRBJ2-2; CDR3 length: 13; CDR3 protein: CASSGVNTGELFF; CDR3 DNA: TGTGCCAGCAGTGGTGTGAACACCGGGGAGCTGTTTTTT
D gene: .; V gene: TRBV27; clone size: few; J gene: TRBJ2-2; CDR3 length: 15; CDR3 protein: CASSLQGPSGGELFF; CDR3 DNA: TGTGCCAGCAGTTTGCAGGGTCCATCCGGCGGGGAGCTGTTTTTT
D gene: .; V gene: TRBV4-2; clone size: .; J gene: TRBJ1-6; CDR3 length: 13; CDR3 protein: CASSQDGRPPLHF; CDR3 DNA: TGTGCCAGCAGCCAAGATGGAAGGCCACCCCTCCACTTT
D gene: TRBD1; V gene: TRBV14; clone size: .; J gene: TRBJ1-2; CDR3 length: 18; CDR3 protein: CASSHILSGTGTNYGYTF; CDR3 DNA: TGTGCCAGCAGCCATATACTGTCCGGGACAGGGACTAACTATGGCTACACCTTC
D gene: .; V gene: TRBV7-2; clone size: few; J gene: TRBJ2-1; CDR3 length: 13; CDR3 protein: CASSWTLDNEQFF; CDR3 DNA: TGTGCCAGCAGCTGGACTTTAGACAATGAGCAGTTCTTC